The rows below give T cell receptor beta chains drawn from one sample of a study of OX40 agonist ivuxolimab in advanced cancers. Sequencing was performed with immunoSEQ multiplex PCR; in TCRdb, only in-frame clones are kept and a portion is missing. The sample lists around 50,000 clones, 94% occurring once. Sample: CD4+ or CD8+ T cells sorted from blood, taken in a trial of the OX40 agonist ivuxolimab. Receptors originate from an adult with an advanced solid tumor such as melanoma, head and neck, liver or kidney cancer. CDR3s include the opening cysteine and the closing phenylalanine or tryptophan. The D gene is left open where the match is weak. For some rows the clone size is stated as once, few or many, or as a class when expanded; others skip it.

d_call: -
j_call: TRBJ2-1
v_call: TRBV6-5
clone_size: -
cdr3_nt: TGTGCCAGCAGCACGACCTTAACAGAAAATGAGCAGTTCTTC
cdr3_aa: CASSTTLTENEQFF

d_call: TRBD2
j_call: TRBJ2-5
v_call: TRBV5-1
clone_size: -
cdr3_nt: TGCGCCAGCAGCGGGACTAGCGGGGAAGGCACCGAAGAGACCCAGTACTTC
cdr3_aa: CASSGTSGEGTEETQYF

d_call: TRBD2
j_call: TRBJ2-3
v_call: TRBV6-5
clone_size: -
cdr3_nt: TGTGCCAGCACCTCCGGGGGGGCGCCCCCAGATACGCAGTATTTT
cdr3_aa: CASTSGGAPPDTQYF

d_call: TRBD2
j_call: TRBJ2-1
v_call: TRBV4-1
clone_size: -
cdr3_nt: TGCGCCAGCAGCCGGCAGACTAGCGGGAGGGCCGCTGAGCAGTTCTTC
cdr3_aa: CASSRQTSGRAAEQFF

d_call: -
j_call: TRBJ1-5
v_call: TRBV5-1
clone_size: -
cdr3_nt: TGCGCCAGCAGCTTGATTCAGCCCCAGCATTTT
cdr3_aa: CASSLIQPQHF

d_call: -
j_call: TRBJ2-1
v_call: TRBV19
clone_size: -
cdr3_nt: TGTGCCAGTAGTATTCCGTCCGGGACGGCCGACGGTGAGCAGTTCTTC
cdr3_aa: CASSIPSGTADGEQFF

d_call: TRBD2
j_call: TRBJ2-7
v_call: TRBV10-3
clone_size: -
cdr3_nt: TGTGCCATCAGTGATCCTAGTAGCGGGTGGGGTGAGCAGTACTTC
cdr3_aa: CAISDPSSGWGEQYF

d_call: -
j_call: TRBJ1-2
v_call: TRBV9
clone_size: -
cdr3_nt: TGTGCCAGCAGCGTAGAAGGAGCGTGGGGCTACACCTTC
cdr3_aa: CASSVEGAWGYTF

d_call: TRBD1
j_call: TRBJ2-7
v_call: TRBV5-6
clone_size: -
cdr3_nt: TGTGCCAGCAGCTTGAGCAGGGGGCACGAGCAGTACTTC
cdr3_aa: CASSLSRGHEQYF

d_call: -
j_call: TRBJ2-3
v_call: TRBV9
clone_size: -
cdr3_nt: TGTGCCAGCAGCCCCCCCGCGGGGGCTAGCACAGATACGCAGTATTTT
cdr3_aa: CASSPPAGASTDTQYF

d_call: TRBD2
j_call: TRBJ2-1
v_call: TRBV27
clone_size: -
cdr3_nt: TGTGCCAGCAGTCGTGAGCCGGGACTAGCGGTCAATGAGCAGTTCTTC
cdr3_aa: CASSREPGLAVNEQFF

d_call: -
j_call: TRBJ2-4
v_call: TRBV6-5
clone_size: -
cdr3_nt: TGTGCCAGCGCTGAGATGACCAAAAACATTCAGTACTTC
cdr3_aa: CASAEMTKNIQYF

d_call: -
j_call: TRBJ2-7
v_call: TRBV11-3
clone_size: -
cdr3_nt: TGTGCCAGCTCACGGAACAGCGGCTCCTACGAGCAGTACTTC
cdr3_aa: CASSRNSGSYEQYF

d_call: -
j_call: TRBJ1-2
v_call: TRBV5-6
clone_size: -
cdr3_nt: TGTGCCAGCAGCTTGATTAGGGGAAGCTACTATGGCTACACCTTC
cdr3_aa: CASSLIRGSYYGYTF

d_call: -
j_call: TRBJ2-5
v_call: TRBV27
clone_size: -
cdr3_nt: TGTGCCAGCAGACTAAGTTTTGGAGAAGAGACCCAGTACTTC
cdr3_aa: CASRLSFGEETQYF

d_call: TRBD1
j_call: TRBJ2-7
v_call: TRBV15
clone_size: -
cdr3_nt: TGTGCCACCAGCGGTAGGACAGGGCCATACGAGCAGTACTTC
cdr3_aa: CATSGRTGPYEQYF

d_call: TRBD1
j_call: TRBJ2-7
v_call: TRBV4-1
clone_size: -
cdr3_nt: TGCGCCAGCAGCCACATGTTCGGGACAGAGGCCTACGAGCAGTACTTC
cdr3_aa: CASSHMFGTEAYEQYF

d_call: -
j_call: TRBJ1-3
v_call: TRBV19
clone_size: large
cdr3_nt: TGTGCCAGTAGTATGAAGACTTCTGGAAACACCATATATTTT
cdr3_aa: CASSMKTSGNTIYF

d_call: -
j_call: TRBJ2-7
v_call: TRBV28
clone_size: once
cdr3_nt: TGTGCCAGCAGCGAGACTGGGGGCTCTCGTCGCGAGCAGTACTTC
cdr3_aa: CASSETGGSRREQYF

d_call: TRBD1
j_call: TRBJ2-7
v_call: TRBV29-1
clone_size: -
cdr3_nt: TGCAGCGTGGGGACAGTCTACGAGCAGTACTTC
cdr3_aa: CSVGTVYEQYF

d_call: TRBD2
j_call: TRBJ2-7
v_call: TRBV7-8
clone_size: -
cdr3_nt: TGTGCCAGCAGCTTAGCGCTGGGACTAGCGCTTGCCTACGAGCAGTACTTC
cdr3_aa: CASSLALGLALAYEQYF

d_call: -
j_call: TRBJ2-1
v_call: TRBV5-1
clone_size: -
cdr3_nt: TGCGCCAGCAGCTTGGGAGCCCGGGACTCCAGACACAATGAGCAGTTCTTC
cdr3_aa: CASSLGARDSRHNEQFF

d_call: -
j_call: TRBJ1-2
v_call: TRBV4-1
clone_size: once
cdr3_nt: TGCGCCAGCAGCCAGGGGGTGGACTATGGCTACACCTTC
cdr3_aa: CASSQGVDYGYTF

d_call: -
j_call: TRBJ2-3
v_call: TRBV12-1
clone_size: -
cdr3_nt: TGTGCCAGCAGCCCTCCTCGACTAGTACGTAGGACAGATACGCAGTATTTT
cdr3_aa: CASSPPRLVRRTDTQYF

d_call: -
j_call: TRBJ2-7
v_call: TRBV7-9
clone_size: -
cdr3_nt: TGTGCCAGTGACCGGGAAAGCGGTCTAGAGCAGTACTTC
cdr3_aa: CASDRESGLEQYF

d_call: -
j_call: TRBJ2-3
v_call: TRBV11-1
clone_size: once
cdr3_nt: TGTGCCAGCAGCTTAGTTGTTGACACAGATACGCAGTATTTT
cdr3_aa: CASSLVVDTDTQYF

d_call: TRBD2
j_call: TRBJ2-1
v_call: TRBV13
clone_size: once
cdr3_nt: TGTGCCAGCAGCTTGGGACTAGCGGGAGAGGCATACAATGAGCAGTTCTTC
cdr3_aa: CASSLGLAGEAYNEQFF

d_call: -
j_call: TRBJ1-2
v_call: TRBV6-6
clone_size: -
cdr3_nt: TGTGCCAGCAGTACCTCCCCGGAGAGGGGAGACTATGGCTACACCTTC
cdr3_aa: CASSTSPERGDYGYTF

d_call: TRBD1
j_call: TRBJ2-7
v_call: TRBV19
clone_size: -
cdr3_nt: TGTGCCAGCGCCTGGGGACAGGGACTCACCTACGAGCAGTACTTC
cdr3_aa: CASAWGQGLTYEQYF

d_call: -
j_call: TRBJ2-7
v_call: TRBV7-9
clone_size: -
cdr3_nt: TGTGCCAGCAGGAGGCTTAGCTCCTACGAGCAGTACTTC
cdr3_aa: CASRRLSSYEQYF